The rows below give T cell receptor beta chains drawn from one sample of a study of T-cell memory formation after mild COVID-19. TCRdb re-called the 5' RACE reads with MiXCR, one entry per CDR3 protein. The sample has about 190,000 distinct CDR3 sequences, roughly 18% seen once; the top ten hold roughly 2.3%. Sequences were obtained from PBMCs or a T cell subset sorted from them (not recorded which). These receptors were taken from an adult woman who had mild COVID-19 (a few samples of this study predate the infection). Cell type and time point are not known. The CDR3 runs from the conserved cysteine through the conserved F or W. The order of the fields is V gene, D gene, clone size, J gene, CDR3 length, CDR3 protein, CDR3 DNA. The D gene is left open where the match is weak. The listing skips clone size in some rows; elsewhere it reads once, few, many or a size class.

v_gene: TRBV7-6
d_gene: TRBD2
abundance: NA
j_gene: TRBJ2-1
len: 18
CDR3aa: CASSLGARRERSYNEQFF
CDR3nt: TGTGCCAGCAGCTTAGGGGCGCGGCGGGAGAGGTCCTACAATGAGCAGTTCTTC

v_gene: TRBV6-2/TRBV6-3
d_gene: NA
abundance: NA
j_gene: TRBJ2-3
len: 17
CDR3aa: CASSEAPWARRSDTQYF
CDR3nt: TGTGCCAGCAGCGAAGCTCCTTGGGCCCGCCGGTCAGATACGCAGTATTTT

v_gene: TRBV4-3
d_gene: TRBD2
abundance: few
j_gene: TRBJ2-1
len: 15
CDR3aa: CASSQASGKGNEQFF
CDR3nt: TGCGCCAGCAGCCAAGCTAGCGGGAAAGGCAATGAGCAGTTCTTC

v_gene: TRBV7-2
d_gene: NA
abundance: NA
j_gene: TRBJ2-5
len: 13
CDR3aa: CASSNFYSETQYF
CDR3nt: TGTGCCAGCAGCAACTTTTATTCGGAGACCCAGTACTTC

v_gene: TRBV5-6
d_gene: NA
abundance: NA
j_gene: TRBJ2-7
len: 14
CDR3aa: CASSGGHPIYEQYF
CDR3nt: TGTGCCAGCAGCGGGGGACACCCAATCTACGAGCAGTACTTC

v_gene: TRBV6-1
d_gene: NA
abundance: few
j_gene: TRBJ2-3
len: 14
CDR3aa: CASSESAGTDTQYF
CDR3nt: TGTGCCAGCAGTGAATCAGCGGGCACAGATACGCAGTATTTT

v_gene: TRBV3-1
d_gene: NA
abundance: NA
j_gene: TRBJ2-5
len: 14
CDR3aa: CASSQEGGTKTQYF
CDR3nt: TGTGCCAGCAGCCAAGAGGGGGGCACGAAGACCCAGTACTTC

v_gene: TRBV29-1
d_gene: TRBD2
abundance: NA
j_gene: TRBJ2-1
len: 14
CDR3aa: CSVDPAGVTIEQFF
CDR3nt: TGCAGCGTTGACCCAGCGGGAGTTACGATTGAGCAGTTCTTC

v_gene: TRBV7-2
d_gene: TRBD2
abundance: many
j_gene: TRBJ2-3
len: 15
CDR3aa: CASSLGRGGWSTQYF
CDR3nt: TGTGCCAGCAGCTTAGGGCGGGGGGGCTGGAGTACGCAGTATTTT

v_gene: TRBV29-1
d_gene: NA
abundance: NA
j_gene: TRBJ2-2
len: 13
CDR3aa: CSVLQTNTGELFF
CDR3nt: TGCAGCGTTCTACAAACGAACACCGGGGAGCTGTTTTTT

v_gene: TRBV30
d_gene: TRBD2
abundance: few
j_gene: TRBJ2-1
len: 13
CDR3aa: CAWLGGRVYEQFF
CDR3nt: TGTGCCTGGCTGGGGGGGAGAGTGTATGAGCAGTTCTTC

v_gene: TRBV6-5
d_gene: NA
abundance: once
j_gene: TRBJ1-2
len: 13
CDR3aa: CASSYWGPYGYTF
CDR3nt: TGTGCCAGCAGTTACTGGGGACCTTATGGCTACACCTTC

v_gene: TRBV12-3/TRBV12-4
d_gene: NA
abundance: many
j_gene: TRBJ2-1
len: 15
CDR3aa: CASSFSPGILNEQFF
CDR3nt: TGTGCCAGCAGTTTCTCCCCAGGTATTCTGAATGAGCAGTTCTTC

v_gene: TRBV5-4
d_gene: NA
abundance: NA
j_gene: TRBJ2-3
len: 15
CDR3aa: CASSLSQASGISQYF
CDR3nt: TGTGCCAGCAGCTTATCTCAGGCCTCAGGGATCTCTCAGTATTTT

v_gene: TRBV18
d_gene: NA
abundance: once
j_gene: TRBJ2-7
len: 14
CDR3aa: CASSPPRSDYEQYF
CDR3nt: TGTGCCAGCTCACCACCGAGGTCCGACTACGAGCAGTACTTC

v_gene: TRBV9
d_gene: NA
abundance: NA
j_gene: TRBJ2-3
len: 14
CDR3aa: CASSGGGRWDTQYF
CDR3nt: TGTGCCAGCAGCGGGGGGGGCAGGTGGGATACGCAGTATTTT

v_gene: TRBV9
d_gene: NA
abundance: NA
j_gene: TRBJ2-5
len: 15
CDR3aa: CASSVLEGGKETQYF
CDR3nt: TGTGCCAGCAGCGTATTGGAGGGGGGGAAAGAGACCCAGTACTTC

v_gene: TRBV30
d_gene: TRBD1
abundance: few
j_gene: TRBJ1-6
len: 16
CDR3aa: CAWTRTGGSYNSPLHF
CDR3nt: TGTGCCTGGACCCGGACAGGGGGCTCCTATAATTCACCCCTCCACTTT

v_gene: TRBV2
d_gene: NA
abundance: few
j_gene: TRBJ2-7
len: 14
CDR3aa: CASRRWGMPYEQYF
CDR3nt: TGTGCCAGCCGCCGGTGGGGGATGCCTTACGAGCAGTACTTC

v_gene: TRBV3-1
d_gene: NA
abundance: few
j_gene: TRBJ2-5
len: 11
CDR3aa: CASQGGETQYF
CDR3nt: TGTGCCTCTCAAGGGGGAGAGACCCAGTACTTC

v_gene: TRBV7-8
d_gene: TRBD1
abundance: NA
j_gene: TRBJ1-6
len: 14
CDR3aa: CASSTGDSNSPLHF
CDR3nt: TGTGCCAGCAGCACCGGGGACAGTAATTCACCCCTCCACTTT

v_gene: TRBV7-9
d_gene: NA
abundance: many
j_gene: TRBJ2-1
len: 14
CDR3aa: CASSPSAVVYEQFF
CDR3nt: TGTGCCAGCAGCCCCTCGGCAGTCGTCTACGAGCAGTTCTTC

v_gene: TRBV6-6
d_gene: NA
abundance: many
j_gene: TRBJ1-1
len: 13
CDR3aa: CASSKGGVAEAFF
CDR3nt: TGTGCCAGCAGTAAGGGAGGGGTGGCTGAAGCTTTCTTT

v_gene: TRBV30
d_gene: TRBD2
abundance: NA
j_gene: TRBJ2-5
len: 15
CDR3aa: CACSNSGLDQETQYF
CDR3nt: TGTGCCTGCTCCAATTCTGGACTAGACCAAGAGACCCAGTACTTC

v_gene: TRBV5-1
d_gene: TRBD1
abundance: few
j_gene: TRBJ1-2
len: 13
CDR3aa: CASSLAGQYGYTF
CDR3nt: TGCGCCAGCAGCTTGGCGGGACAGTATGGCTACACCTTC

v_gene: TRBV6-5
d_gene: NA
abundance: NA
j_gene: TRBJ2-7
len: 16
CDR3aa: CASSYSRGASSYEQYF
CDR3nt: TGTGCCAGCAGTTACTCACGGGGGGCTAGCTCCTACGAGCAGTACTTC

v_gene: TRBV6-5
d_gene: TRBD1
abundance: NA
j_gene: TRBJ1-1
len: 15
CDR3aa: CASRRTDRANTEAFF
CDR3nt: TGTGCCAGCAGGCGGACGGACAGGGCGAACACTGAAGCTTTCTTT

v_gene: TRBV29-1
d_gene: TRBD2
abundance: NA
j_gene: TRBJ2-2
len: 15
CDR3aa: CSVIGLAENTGELFF
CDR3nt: TGCAGCGTTATAGGACTAGCGGAGAACACCGGGGAGCTGTTTTTT

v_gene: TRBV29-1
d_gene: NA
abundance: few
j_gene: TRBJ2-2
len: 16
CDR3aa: CSVGDKGLPNTGELFF
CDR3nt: TGCAGCGTTGGGGACAAAGGGCTCCCGAACACCGGGGAGCTGTTTTTT

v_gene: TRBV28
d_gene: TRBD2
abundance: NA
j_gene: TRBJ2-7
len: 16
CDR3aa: CASSLNGGRAGYEQYF
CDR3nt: TGTGCCAGCAGCCTCAACGGCGGGAGGGCCGGCTACGAGCAGTACTTC

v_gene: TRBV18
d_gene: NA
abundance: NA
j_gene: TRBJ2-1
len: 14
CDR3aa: CASSPPSPVNEQFF
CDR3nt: TGTGCCAGCTCACCACCGTCCCCGGTCAATGAGCAGTTCTTC

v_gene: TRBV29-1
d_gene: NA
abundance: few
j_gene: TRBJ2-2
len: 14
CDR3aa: CSVVPAGPGGELFF
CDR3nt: TGCAGCGTTGTGCCCGCCGGCCCCGGCGGGGAGCTGTTTTTT

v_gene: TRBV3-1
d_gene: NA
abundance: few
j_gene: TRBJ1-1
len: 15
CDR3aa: CASSLRGPLDTEAFF
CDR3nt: TGTGCCAGCAGCCTCCGAGGACCGCTGGACACTGAAGCTTTCTTT

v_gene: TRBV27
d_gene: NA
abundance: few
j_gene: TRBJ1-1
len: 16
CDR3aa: CASSLSFQGGNTEAFF
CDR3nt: TGTGCCAGCAGTTTATCGTTCCAGGGTGGGAACACTGAAGCTTTCTTT

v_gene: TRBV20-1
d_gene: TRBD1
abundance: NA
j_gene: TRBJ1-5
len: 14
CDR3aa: CSATWDRSNQPQHF
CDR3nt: TGCAGTGCTACTTGGGACAGGAGCAATCAGCCCCAGCATTTT

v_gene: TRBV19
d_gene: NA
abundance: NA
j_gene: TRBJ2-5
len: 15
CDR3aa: CASSRDTGTGETQYF
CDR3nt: TGTGCCAGTAGCCGTGATACAGGGACGGGAGAGACCCAGTACTTC

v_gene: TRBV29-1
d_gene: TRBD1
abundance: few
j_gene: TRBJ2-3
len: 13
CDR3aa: CSGRGRMTDTQYF
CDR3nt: TGCAGCGGCAGGGGGCGCATGACAGATACGCAGTATTTT

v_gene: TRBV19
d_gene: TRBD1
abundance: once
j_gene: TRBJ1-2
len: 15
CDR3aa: CASSPGDRGNYGYTF
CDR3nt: TGTGCCAGTAGTCCGGGGGACAGAGGCAACTATGGCTACACCTTC

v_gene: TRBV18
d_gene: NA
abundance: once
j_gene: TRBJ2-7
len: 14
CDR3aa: CASSPPRTLYEQYF
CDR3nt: TGTGCCAGCTCACCACCGAGAACCCTCTACGAGCAGTACTTC

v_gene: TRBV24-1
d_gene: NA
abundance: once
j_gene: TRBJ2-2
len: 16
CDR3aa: CATSDLTGFGPGELFF
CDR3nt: TGTGCCACCAGTGATTTGACAGGGTTCGGGCCCGGGGAGCTGTTTTTT

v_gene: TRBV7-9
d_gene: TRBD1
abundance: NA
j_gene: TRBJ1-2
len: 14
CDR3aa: CASSLPTSTGRYTF
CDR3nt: TGTGCCAGCAGCTTACCGACATCGACAGGGCGCTACACCTTC